The clone carrying this T cell receptor beta chain was counted between two and nine times. The antigen is not known. This CDR3 has 15 residues. V gave up 4 bases and J gave up 2 bases; unmatched junction bases: 4. Germline loops: CDR1 LGHDT, CDR2 YNNKEL (reference sequence). The sample is drawn from a study of T-cell memory formation after mild COVID-19. Study-wide findings and caveats: SARS-CoV-2 specificity was not confirmed for second-wave clones peaking on day 37. Contracting CD8+ clones were enriched in EMRA, CD4+ mainly in CM and EM.

MiXCR, run by TCRdb on the 5' RACE reads, gives a single entry per CDR3 protein. The sample lists about 470,000 distinct CDR3 sequences, more than 20% occurring once. The sample comprised PBMCs or a T cell subset sorted from them (not recorded which). The V call is TRBV3-1, the J call TRBJ1-4; 7 bases map to TRBD1. The origin of this receptor is an adult woman who had mild COVID-19 (a few samples of this study predate the infection). Cell type and time point are not known. The CDR3 loop reads CASSPGTVTNEKLFF. CDR3 in DNA: TGTGCCAGCAGCCCGGGGACAGTCACTAATGAAAAACTGTTTTTT.